Listed below are T cell receptor beta chains from one sample, sequenced in a study of CD8 T cells in Susac syndrome. TCRdb itself ran the immunoSEQ multiplex PCR reads through MiXCR, one entry per CDR3 protein. The sample shows a few hundred thousand distinct CDR3 sequences, 95% of them seen only once. The sequencing input was CD4+ T cells from PBMCs. The receptors stem from a human donor with multiple sclerosis. Each CDR3 is given with its conserved first and last residue. The size field is filled for only some rows; it gives once, few, many or a size class.

clone_size cdr3_length j_call v_call cdr3_aa
- 14 TRBJ2-2 TRBV10-3 CAISEKQGSGELFF
- 15 TRBJ1-2 TRBV7-8 CASSYLLKGGYGYTF
- 11 TRBJ1-1 TRBV29-1 CSVEEYTEAFF
once 15 TRBJ1-5 TRBV5-1 CASSFSGISNQPQHF
- 15 TRBJ1-4 TRBV5-1 CASSLDFSGGEKLFF
few 13 TRBJ2-1 TRBV20-1 CSARLAGGNEQFF
- 15 TRBJ1-1 TRBV3-1 CASSLTTLYRTEAFF
- 15 TRBJ1-2 TRBV7-9 CASSTRTGDNYGYTF
- 13 TRBJ2-7 TRBV18 CASSPQRAYEQYF
- 11 TRBJ2-1 TRBV25-1 CASSPRVEQFF
- 15 TRBJ2-1 TRBV7-3 CASSLSASNFNEQFF
- 14 TRBJ1-6 TRBV5-5 CASSLVEKGSPLHF
- 13 TRBJ2-1 TRBV29-1 CSVGASGISEQFF
- 15 TRBJ2-7 TRBV30 CAWSPAGTGHIEQYF
- 13 TRBJ2-1 TRBV29-1 CSVGLASYNEQFF
- 15 TRBJ2-3 TRBV5-1 CASHLGGHSTDTQYF
- 15 TRBJ2-1 TRBV3-1 CASSQDRAVAAEQFF
- 19 TRBJ2-1 TRBV5-6 CASSLFRGHRGGSYNEQFF
- 14 TRBJ2-3 TRBV12-3/TRBV12-4 CASRTSGRGDTQYF
- 15 TRBJ2-5 TRBV3-1 CASSQGSVVAETQYF
- 15 TRBJ1-6 TRBV15 CATITLGGGNSPLHF
once 14 TRBJ1-2 TRBV5-1 CASSFGGGKMEHTF
- 11 TRBJ1-4 TRBV29-1 CSVAGGEKLFF
- 14 TRBJ2-2 TRBV20-1 CSAMSLSNTGELFF
- 14 TRBJ2-7 TRBV30 CAWRSELRSYEQYF
- 16 TRBJ2-5 TRBV4-1 CASSDINRGRTETQYF
few 13 TRBJ2-2 TRBV29-1 CSVSHLNTGELFF
- 14 TRBJ2-2 TRBV9 CASSVVESAGELFF
- 15 TRBJ2-7 TRBV3-1 CASRRAGGPLDEQYF
- 13 TRBJ2-2 TRBV20-1 CSAHEGVTGELFF
- 13 TRBJ1-3 TRBV5-1 CASSLGTGNTIYF
- 14 TRBJ2-1 TRBV29-1 CSVGRSRGGNEQFF
- 13 TRBJ2-7 TRBV3-1 CASSHNRNYEQYF